Below are 7 T cell receptor beta chains sequenced from a single sample in a study of Graves' ophthalmopathy and Graves' hyperthyroidism (dated by TCRdb to between 2018 and 2020). Sequencing used an Illumina HiSeq 2000. For repertoire sequencing, TCR beta CDR3 regions were amplified from RNA transcripts. A first-round RT-PCR used HTBI primers with the Qiagen OneStep RT-PCR kit, followed by a second-round multiplex PCR, size selection and purification. The public reads were reanalyzed by TCRdb: fastp trimming at Q25, MiXCR alignment, in-frame beta chains only. Records with the same CDR3 protein are collapsed into one entry carrying the most frequent genes and DNA. The sample records some 250,000 distinct CDR3 sequences, about 46% of which are singletons. The ten largest clones represent roughly 45% of the sample. The sample was peripheral blood. Source of these receptors: an adult man with Graves' ophthalmopathy.

This chain connects TRBV24-1 to TRBJ1-2, with 7 bases identical to TRBD1. The CDR3 totals 16 residues. Germline V CDR1 and CDR2: KGHDR, SFDVKD. V trimming: 4 bases; J trimming: 2 bases; junction bases outside the gene matches: 9. The CDR3 bases are TGTGCCACCAGTGACCTCCGGTCACAGGGGAACTATGGCTACACCTTC. Its protein product is CATSDLRSQGNYGYTF.

The chain combines TRBV7-6 with TRBJ2-2, with 8 nucleotides matching TRBD1. CDR3 length equals 16 residues. After removal of 5 bases from V and 4 bases from J, the junction contained 9 bases not matched to a gene. CDR1 and CDR2 (germline): SGHVS, FNYEAQ. CDR3 in amino acids: CASSPGTGGSTGELFF. The CDR3 DNA sequence: TGTGCCAGCAGCCCTGGGACAGGTGGGAGCACCGGGGAGCTGTTTTTT.

This clonotype appeared many times. This rearrangement joins TRBV25-1 to TRBJ1-1; D not resolved. The CDR3 runs 12 residues. Germline loops: CDR1 MGHDK, CDR2 SYGVNS. V dropped 8 bases and J dropped 4 bases, with 11 bases sitting between them. The CDR3 nucleotides read TGTGCCAGCGGCAGAATAGGCACTGAAGCTTTCTTT. Residues: CASGRIGTEAFF.

This clonotype was detected a few times. The J gene is TRBJ2-7, the V gene TRBV6-1, with D unresolved. Germline V gene sequence: CDR1 MNHNS, CDR2 SASEGT. There are 12 residues in the CDR3. V lost 2 bases, J lost 3 bases, and 5 bases lay in between. The CDR3 here is CASSEYGYEQYF. In DNA, the CDR3 is TGTGCCAGCAGTGAATATGGCTACGAGCAGTACTTC.

The rearrangement uses TRBV29-1 and TRBJ1-5, with 7 bases matching TRBD1. The V segment lost 5 bases and the J segment 4 bases; nucleotides outside the gene matches: 8. CDR1 and CDR2 (germline): SQVTM, ANQGSEA. The CDR3 totals 14 residues. The CDR3 DNA reads as TGCAGCGTTAATGGAGGGGGCGGTAATCAGCCCCAGCATTTT. It encodes CSVNGGGGNQPQHF.

The V gene is TRBV7-3, the J gene TRBJ1-1; D not certain. Germline CDR1 reads SGHTA; CDR2 reads FQGTGA. Trimming removed 2 bases from V and 6 bases from J, with 7 bases in between. The CDR3 has 12 amino acids. Written as DNA, the CDR3 is TGTGCCAGCAGCTTAGTTTTTTCTGAAGCTTTCTTT. It encodes CASSLVFSEAFF.

With respect to this clonotype: A much larger clone lies one base from this, so it may be a read error. Likely a read error: the CDR3 ends without its conserved phenylalanine or tryptophan. The rearrangement joins TRBV25-1 to TRBJ1-5; TRBD1 might be the D (6 bases). Germline CDR1 MGHDK, CDR2 SYGVNS. This CDR3 is 16 amino acids long. V dropped 5 bases and J dropped 5 bases, with 19 bases sitting between them. The DNA of the CDR3 is TGTGCCAGCAGTCCCTTGGACAGTCAGAGAGATCAGCCCCAGCATGTT. Translated: CASSPLDSQRDQPQHV.